This T cell receptor (beta chain) is drawn from a study of cytomegalovirus exposure and HLA in healthy donors. Notes on the study in general: Later analysis demonstrated an association between a missense DCLRE1C variant and TCR beta V- and J-gene trimming. HLA restriction was apparent for most CMV-associated TCR beta chains in a later analysis.

With 60 Vbeta and 13 Jbeta primers, the PCR was carried out. Assay: immunoSEQ multiplex PCR; the TCRdb copy retains only in-frame clones and omits some. This table holds 200,000 or so clones, approximately 80% found once. Comments on this clone: Its target is unknown.

With 2 bases removed from V and 6 bases from J, the gap between germline ends came to 11 bases. The germline V gene has CDR1 SNHLY and CDR2 FYNNEI. The CDR3 loop spans 14 amino acids. V gene TRBV2 combines with J gene TRBJ1-5; D possibly corresponds to TRBD1 (6 bases). This clonotype originated in a man in his thirties or forties in good health and CMV-seronegative. The sample comprised PBMCs. The CDR3 protein is CASSEHRAGQPQHF. The CDR3 coding sequence is TGTGCCAGCAGTGAACACAGGGCGGGTCAGCCCCAGCATTTT.